A single sample is the source of the 5 T cell receptor beta chains below, sequenced in a study of blood T cell repertoires in COVID-19. TCRdb's table, derived via immunoSEQ multiplex PCR, lists solely in-frame clones and lacks some. The table includes 200,000 to 250,000 clones, about 86% detected once. Sample: peripheral blood. The receptor source for this set is a woman aged 30 to 39 who had recovered from COVID-19.

This clone was seen just once. The chain uses TRBV6-1 and TRBJ2-7; 10 nucleotides match TRBD2. V lost 0 bases and J lost 3; bases outside the gene matches: 8. Per germline, CDR1 MNHNS and CDR2 SASEGT. The CDR3 totals 17 residues. CDR3 bases: TGTGCCAGCAGTGAAGCTCTCGGGCTAGCGGGAGACTACGAGCAGTACTTC. Translated: CASSEALGLAGDYEQYF.

The chain recombines TRBV5-4 with TRBJ2-3; D remains unclear. Germline V CDR1 and CDR2: SGHNT, YYREEE (reference sequence). The CDR3 has 15 residues. The V gene lost 2 bases and the J gene lost 2 bases, with 12 bases spanning the gap. For the CDR3, the DNA is TGTGCCAGCAGCTTAGCCCCCAATCCCACAGATACGCAGTATTTT. Protein sequence: CASSLAPNPTDTQYF. The variable domain in full, completed from reference TRBV5-4 and TRBJ2-3, reads ETGVTQSPTHLIKTRGQQVTLRCSSQSGHNTVSWYQQALGQGPQFIFQYYREEENGRGNFPPRFSGLQFPNYSSELNVNALELDDSALYLCASSLAPNPTDTQYFGPGTRLTVL.

The chain is built from TRBV29-1 and TRBJ2-1; D may be TRBD1 (5 bases). The germline CDR1 and CDR2 sequences are SQVTM and ANQGSEA. The CDR3 is made up of 10 amino acids. V was cut by 6 bases and J by 6 bases, with 6 bases left in between. The CDR3 region has the DNA TGCAGCGTAGGGGCCAATGAGCAGTTCTTC. Amino acids: CSVGANEQFF.

V usage is TRBV10-3 and J usage is TRBJ2-7; the match to TRBD2 covers 8 bases. V was pared by 2 bases and J by 1 base, with 7 bases of the junction left unmatched. Germline assignment: CDR1 ENHRY and CDR2 SYGVKD. This CDR3 spans 16 amino acids. The CDR3 protein is CAISEPTSVDSYEQYF. In DNA, the CDR3 is TGTGCCATCAGTGAGCCGACTAGCGTGGATTCCTACGAGCAGTACTTC.

This chain connects TRBV3-1 (or the pseudogene TRBV3-2) to TRBJ2-3; TRBD2 aligns across 10 bases. Germline CDR1 LGHDT, CDR2 YNNKEL (reference sequence). The CDR3 runs to 16 residues. J gave up 1 base and V 4 bases, and 5 bases lay outside the gene matches. The CDR3 spells CASSPERGGGTDTQYF. Written as DNA, the CDR3 is TGTGCCAGCAGCCCGGAGCGGGGGGGCGGCACAGATACGCAGTATTTT.